The 23 T cell receptor beta chains listed next were all sequenced from one sample in a study of blood T cell repertoires in COVID-19. Clones were sequenced by immunoSEQ multiplex PCR, and TCRdb holds only the in-frame ones, with some missing. The sample consists of over 200,000 clones, roughly nine tenths of them appearing once. The sample consisted of PBMCs or T cells enriched from blood (not recorded which). The receptors were gathered from a man younger than 40 who had recovered from COVID-19.

This chain connects TRBV7-2 to TRBJ1-1, with D unclear. Between the trimmed V and J ends, which lost 2 bases and 0 bases, there was a span of 10 bases. This CDR3 region has 15 residues. Germline values: CDR1 SGHTA, CDR2 FQGNSA. The CDR3 protein is CASSLFEGLNTEAFF. CDR3 sequence (DNA): TGTGCCAGCAGCTTATTCGAGGGATTGAACACTGAAGCTTTCTTT.

Only one count was recorded for this clone. The chain employs TRBV6-5 and TRBJ1-5, with 9 positions matching TRBD1. The length of the CDR3 is 13 residues. V lost 10 bases and J lost 6; bases outside the gene matches: 7. CDR1 and CDR2 from the germline V gene are MNHEY and SVGAGI. CDR3: CAISDRGTQPQHF. DNA for the CDR3: TGTGCCATCTCAGACAGGGGGACTCAGCCCCAGCATTTT.

This chain connects TRBV27 to TRBJ1-2; no firm D call. V was clipped by 3 bases and J by 0 bases, with 11 bases between them. CDR3 length: 15 amino acids. CDR1 MNHEY and CDR2 SMNVEV come from the germline V gene (reference sequence). CDR3 region: CASSLNERSNYGYTF. CDR3 sequence (DNA): TGTGCCAGCAGTTTGAATGAGCGGTCTAACTATGGCTACACCTTC.

This chain connects TRBV7-8 to TRBJ2-1; 8 bases are a match to TRBD2. The J segment lost 0 bases and the V segment lost 4 bases, leaving 14 bases of the junction unmatched. The CDR3 has 19 residues. The germline gives CDR1 SGHVS, CDR2 FQNEAQ. This CDR3 reads CASSYRPGTSTFSYNEQFF. The DNA for the CDR3 is TGTGCCAGCAGCTACCGCCCCGGGACTAGTACATTCTCCTACAATGAGCAGTTCTTC.

The rearrangement uses TRBV14 and TRBJ2-7; 7 bases align to TRBD1. CDR1 and CDR2 from the germline V gene are SGHDN and FVKESK. Germline trimming cut 8 bases from V and 1 base from J; bases unmatched to any gene: 8. CDR3 length: 14 amino acids. The CDR3 spells CASLPGTESYEQYF. The CDR3 coding sequence is TGTGCCAGCCTCCCCGGGACAGAATCCTACGAGCAGTACTTC.

The chain employs TRBV19 and TRBJ2-7; 8 positions agree with TRBD1. With V trimmed by 5 bases and J by 3 bases, 6 bases remained unmatched. This CDR3 spans 14 amino acids. The V gene's germline CDR1 is LNHDA and CDR2 SQIVND (reference sequence). This CDR3 is CASSLQTGDYEQYF. The CDR3, as DNA: TGTGCCAGTAGTTTACAGACAGGGGACTACGAGCAGTACTTC.

The V call is TRBV6-5, the J call TRBJ2-7, with D maybe TRBD1 (6 bases). CDR1 is MNHEY, CDR2 SVGAGI, per germline. With 8 bases removed from V and 7 bases from J, the gap between germline ends came to 15 bases. This CDR3 has 12 amino acids. This CDR3 is CASRDKGREQYF. The CDR3 DNA reads as TGTGCCAGCCGGGACAAGGGGCGGGAGCAGTACTTC.

V is TRBV3-1 (or the pseudogene TRBV3-2) and J is TRBJ2-7; D might be TRBD1 (6 bases). CDR1 and CDR2 (germline): LGHDT, YNNKEL (reference sequence). Trimming removed 0 bases at V and 11 bases at J, with 14 bases between. The CDR3 contains 13 residues. As DNA, the CDR3 is TGTGCCAGCAGCCAAGAAAGACCGGGACAAAAGTACTTC. Its protein product is CASSQERPGQKYF.

The genes are TRBV5-1 and TRBJ1-1; a possible D gene is TRBD1 (5 bases). The CDR3 length is 13 residues. The V end lost 7 bases, the J end lost 2 bases, and 12 bases lay between the germline ends. Germline-derived CDR1 and CDR2 are SGHRS and YFSETQ. The CDR3 nucleotides read TGCGCCAGCCGGGCAGACAGTAACACTGAAGCTTTCTTT. Its protein is CASRADSNTEAFF.

The chain employs TRBV28 and TRBJ2-2; D unclear. The V and J ends lost 5 bases and 4 bases respectively, with 14 bases between them. CDR1 is MDHEN, CDR2 SYDVKM, per germline. This CDR3 has 15 amino acids. The CDR3 loop reads CASSGLSGATGELFF. In nucleotides, the CDR3 is TGTGCCAGCAGTGGCCTTTCGGGTGCCACCGGGGAGCTGTTTTTT.

The J gene is TRBJ1-6, the V gene TRBV7-2; the D gene is possibly TRBD1 (6 bases). V lost 4 bases and J lost 14, with 21 bases in between. Germline CDR1 reads SGHTA; CDR2 reads FQGNSA. There are 15 residues in the CDR3. DNA for the CDR3: TGTGCCAGCAGCTCAGTTCCGGGACACCCGCTCACCCTCCACTTT. Translation: CASSSVPGHPLTLHF.

The rearrangement joins TRBV2 to TRBJ1-5, with a weak D call TRBD1 (6 bases). CDR1 is SNHLY, CDR2 FYNNEI, per germline. There are 14 residues in the CDR3. Trimming took 6 bases from V and 5 from J, leaving 14 bases between them. For the CDR3, the DNA is TGTGCCAGCAGCCTAGGACAGAACTATCAGCCCCAGCATTTT. This gives the protein CASSLGQNYQPQHF.

The chain links TRBV30 to TRBJ1-1, with D possibly TRBD1 on 5 matching bases. V lost 1 base and J 10 bases, leaving 10 bases between the germline ends. Germline CDR1 is GTSNPN and CDR2 is SVGIG (reference sequence). This CDR3 region has 11 residues. The CDR3 region has the DNA TGTGCCTGGAGTGAGCTCGGGGGAGCTTTCTTT. It yields the protein CAWSELGGAFF.

This rearrangement joins TRBV28 to TRBJ1-2, with TRBD1 as a possible D gene (6 bases). The CDR3 has 14 amino acids. Looked up from germline, CDR1 is MDHEN and CDR2 is SYDVKM. Trimming pared 6 bases from V and 4 bases from J, leaving 15 bases between. The CDR3 loop reads CASRKRTEAYGYTF. CDR3 nucleotide sequence: TGTGCCAGCAGGAAACGGACAGAAGCCTATGGCTACACCTTC.

V is TRBV19 and J is TRBJ2-6; 9 bases are a match to TRBD1. The CDR3 is 21 residues long. Germline CDR1 reads LNHDA; CDR2 reads SQIVND (reference sequence). V shed 4 bases and J 0 bases; nucleotides not matched to a gene: 16. The CDR3 reads CASSKKHSGQGRVSGANVLTF. The DNA for the CDR3 is TGTGCCAGTAGTAAAAAACACTCGGGACAGGGAAGAGTCTCTGGGGCCAACGTCCTGACTTTC.

This rearrangement joins TRBV5-1 to TRBJ2-6; D is unresolved. Germline assignment: CDR1 SGHRS and CDR2 YFSETQ. The CDR3 extends over 13 amino acids. V lost 10 bases and J lost 0, with 8 bases in between. CDR3 nucleotide sequence: TGCGCCTCCAGAAACTCTGGGGCCAACGTCCTGACTTTC. It encodes CASRNSGANVLTF. Filled out from reference TRBV5-1 and TRBJ2-6, the complete variable domain reads KAGVTQTPRYLIKTRGQQVTLSCSPISGHRSVSWYQQTPGQGLQFLFEYFSETQRNKGNFPGRFSGRQFSNSRSEMNVSTLELGDSALYLCASRNSGANVLTFGAGSRLTVL.

This chain uses TRBV5-1 with TRBJ2-2; 9 bases are a match to TRBD2. CDR3 length equals 14 residues. V gave up 7 bases and J gave up 6 bases; unmatched junction bases: 7. The germline V gene encodes CDR1 SGHRS and CDR2 YFSETQ. The CDR3 region is CASFLRGGAGELFF. CDR3 in DNA: TGCGCCAGCTTTCTGCGGGGGGGAGCCGGGGAGCTGTTTTTT.

This chain connects TRBV24-1 to TRBJ2-5; tentative D call: TRBD1 (6 bases). CDR1 is KGHDR, CDR2 SFDVKD, per germline. The CDR3 is made up of 14 amino acids. V lost 4 bases, J lost 5 bases, and 13 bases lay in between. In DNA form, the CDR3 reads TGTGCCACCAGTGACAGGGGTCTTTCCGAGACCCAGTACTTC. It yields the protein CATSDRGLSETQYF.

The rearrangement uses TRBV2 and TRBJ1-3, with unresolved D. Deletions cut 7 bases from V and 4 bases from J, with 14 bases between. The germline V gene has CDR1 SNHLY and CDR2 FYNNEI. The CDR3 has 14 amino acids. The CDR3 sequence: CASKEGSTGNTIYF. CDR3 coding DNA: TGTGCCAGCAAGGAAGGGAGTACAGGAAACACCATATATTTT.

The CDR3 protein is CVASGSHEQYF. CDR3 sequence (DNA): TGTGTGGCTAGCGGGAGCCACGAGCAGTACTTC. This sequence joins TRBV7-9 and TRBJ2-7; TRBD2 agrees at 10 bases. Germline V gene sequence: CDR1 SEHNR, CDR2 FQNEAQ (reference sequence). This CDR3 has 11 amino acids.

This sequence joins TRBV6-5 and TRBJ2-7; 9 nucleotides match TRBD1. CDR1 and CDR2 from the germline V gene are MNHEY and SVGAGI. The CDR3 loop spans 14 amino acids. With 5 bases clipped from V and 2 bases from J, the junction kept 4 bases outside the gene matches. CDR3 region: CASSTRDRAYEQYF. The CDR3 coding sequence is TGTGCCAGCAGTACCCGGGACAGGGCCTACGAGCAGTACTTC.

V is TRBV28 and J is TRBJ2-3; maybe TRBD1 (7 bases). The germline V and J ends were trimmed by 5 bases and 2 bases, with 17 bases remaining between them. The CDR3 totals 16 residues. CDR1 is MDHEN, CDR2 SYDVKM, per germline. Here the CDR3 reads CASSPPGGFLTDTQYF. DNA for the CDR3: TGTGCCAGCAGTCCCCCAGGGGGGTTCCTCACAGATACGCAGTATTTT. Complete variable domain (other parts from reference TRBV28 and TRBJ2-3): DVKVTQSSRYLVKRTGEKVFLECVQDMDHENMFWYRQDPGLGLRLIYFSYDVKMKEKGDIPEGYSVSREKKERFSLILESASTNQTSMYLCASSPPGGFLTDTQYFGPGTRLTVL.

The chain uses TRBV5-1 and TRBJ2-3; the D gene is possibly TRBD2 (6 bases). The CDR3 spans 14 residues. CDR1 SGHRS and CDR2 YFSETQ come from the germline V gene. Trimming pared 5 bases from V and 7 bases from J, leaving 17 bases between. The CDR3, as DNA: TGCGCCAGCAGGATCGCGCCGGGCGGGAATACGCAGTATTTT. Encoded protein: CASRIAPGGNTQYF.